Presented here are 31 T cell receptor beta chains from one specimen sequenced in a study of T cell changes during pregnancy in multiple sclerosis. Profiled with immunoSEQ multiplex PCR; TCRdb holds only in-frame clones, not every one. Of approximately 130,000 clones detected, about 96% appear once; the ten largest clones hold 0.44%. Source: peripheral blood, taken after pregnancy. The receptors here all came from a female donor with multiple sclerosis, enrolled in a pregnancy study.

The CDR3 protein is CASSLEAAYEQYF. The CDR3 DNA follows: TGTGCCAGCAGCTTAGAGGCGGCTTACGAGCAGTACTTC. This rearrangement joins TRBV7-2 to TRBJ2-7; D unclear. V lost 1 base, J lost 4 bases, and 8 bases lay in between. This CDR3 contains 13 residues. CDR1 is SGHTA and CDR2 is FQGNSA in the germline V gene.

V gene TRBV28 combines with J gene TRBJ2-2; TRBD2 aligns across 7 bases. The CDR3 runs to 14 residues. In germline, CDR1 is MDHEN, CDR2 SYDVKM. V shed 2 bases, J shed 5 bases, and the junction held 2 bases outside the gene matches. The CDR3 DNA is TGTGCCAGCAGTTTAGCGGGAGTGACCGGGGAGCTGTTTTTT. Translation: CASSLAGVTGELFF.

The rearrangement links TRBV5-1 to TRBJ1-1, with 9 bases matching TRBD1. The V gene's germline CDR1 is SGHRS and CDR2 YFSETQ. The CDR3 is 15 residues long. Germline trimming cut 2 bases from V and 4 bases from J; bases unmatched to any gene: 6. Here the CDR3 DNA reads TGCGCCAGCAGCTTACAACAGGGGGCGGGCACTGAAGCTTTCTTT. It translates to CASSLQQGAGTEAFF.

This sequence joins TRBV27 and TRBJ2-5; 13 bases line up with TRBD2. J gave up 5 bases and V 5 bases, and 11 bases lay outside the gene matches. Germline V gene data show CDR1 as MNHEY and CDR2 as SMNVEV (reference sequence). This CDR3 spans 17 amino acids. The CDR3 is CASSPPKTSGRRETQYF. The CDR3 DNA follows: TGTGCCAGCAGTCCTCCAAAGACTAGCGGGAGGAGGGAGACCCAGTACTTC.

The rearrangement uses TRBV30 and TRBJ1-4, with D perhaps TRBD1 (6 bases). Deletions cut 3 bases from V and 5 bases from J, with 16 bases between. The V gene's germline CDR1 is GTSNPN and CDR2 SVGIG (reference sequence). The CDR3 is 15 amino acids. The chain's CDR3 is CAWSDDRSRNEKLFF. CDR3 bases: TGTGCCTGGAGCGATGACAGGAGCCGGAATGAAAAACTGTTTTTT.

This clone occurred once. The CDR3 coding sequence is TGTGCCAGCAGTGACATTGGGACAGGAGTTTACGAGCAGTACTTC. Translating it yields CASSDIGTGVYEQYF. This chain connects TRBV6-1 to TRBJ2-7; 8 positions match TRBD1. CDR3 length equals 15 residues. Unmatched junction bases numbered 8, after V lost 3 bases and J lost 4 bases. Germline-derived CDR1 and CDR2 are MNHNS and SASEGT.

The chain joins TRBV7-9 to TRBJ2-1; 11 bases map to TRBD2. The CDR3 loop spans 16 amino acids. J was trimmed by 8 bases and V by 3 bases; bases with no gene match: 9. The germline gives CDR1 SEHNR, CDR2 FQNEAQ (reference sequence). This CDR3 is CASSLPDSGRAYEQFF. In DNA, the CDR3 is TGTGCCAGCAGCTTGCCAGATAGCGGGAGGGCCTATGAGCAGTTCTTC.

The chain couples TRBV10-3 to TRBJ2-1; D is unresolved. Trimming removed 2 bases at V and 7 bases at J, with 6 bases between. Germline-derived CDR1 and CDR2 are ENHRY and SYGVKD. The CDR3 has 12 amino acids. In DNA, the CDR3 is TGTGCCATCAGTGAGCCAAAAAATGAGCAGTTCTTC. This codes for CAISEPKNEQFF.

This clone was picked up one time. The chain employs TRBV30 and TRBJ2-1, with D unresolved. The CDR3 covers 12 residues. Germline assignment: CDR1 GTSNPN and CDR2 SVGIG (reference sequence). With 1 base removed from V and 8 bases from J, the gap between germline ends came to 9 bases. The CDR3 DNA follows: TGTGCCTGGAGTGGGTTTCGAGATGAGCAGTTCTTC. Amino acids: CAWSGFRDEQFF.

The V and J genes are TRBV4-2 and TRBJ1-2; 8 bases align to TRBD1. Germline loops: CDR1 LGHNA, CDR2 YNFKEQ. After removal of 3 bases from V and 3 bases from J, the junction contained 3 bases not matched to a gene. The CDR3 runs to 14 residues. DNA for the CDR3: TGTGCCAGCAGCCAGACAGGGGATGACTATGGCTACACCTTC. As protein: CASSQTGDDYGYTF.

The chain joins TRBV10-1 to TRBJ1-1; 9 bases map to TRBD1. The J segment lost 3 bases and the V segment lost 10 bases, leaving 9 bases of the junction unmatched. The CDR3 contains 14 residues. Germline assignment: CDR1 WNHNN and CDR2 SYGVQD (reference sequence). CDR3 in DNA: TGCGCCACCCAAATCCGGACAGGGGACACTGAAGCTTTCTTT. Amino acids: CATQIRTGDTEAFF.

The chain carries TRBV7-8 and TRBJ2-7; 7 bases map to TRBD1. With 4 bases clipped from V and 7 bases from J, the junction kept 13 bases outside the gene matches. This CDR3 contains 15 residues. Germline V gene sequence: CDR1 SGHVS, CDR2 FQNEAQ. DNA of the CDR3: TGTGCCAGCAGCTCCGACAGGGTCTTAGCCGCGGAGCAGTACTTC. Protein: CASSSDRVLAAEQYF.

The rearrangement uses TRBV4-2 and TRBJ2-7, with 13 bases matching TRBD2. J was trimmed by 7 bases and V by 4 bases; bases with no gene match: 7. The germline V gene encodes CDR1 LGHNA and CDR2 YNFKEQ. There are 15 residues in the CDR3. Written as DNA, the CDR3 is TGTGCCAGCAGCCTTGGACTAGCGGGAGTAGGGGAGCAGTACTTC. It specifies CASSLGLAGVGEQYF.

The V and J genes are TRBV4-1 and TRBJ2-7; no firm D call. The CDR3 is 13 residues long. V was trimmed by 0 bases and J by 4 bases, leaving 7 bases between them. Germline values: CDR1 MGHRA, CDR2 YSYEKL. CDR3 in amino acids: CASSQEGRYEQYF. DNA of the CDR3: TGCGCCAGCAGCCAAGAGGGCAGGTACGAGCAGTACTTC.

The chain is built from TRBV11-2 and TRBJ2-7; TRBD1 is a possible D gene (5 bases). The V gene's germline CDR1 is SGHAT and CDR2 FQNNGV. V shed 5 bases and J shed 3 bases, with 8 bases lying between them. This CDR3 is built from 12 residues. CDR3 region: CASSADSYEQYF. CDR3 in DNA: TGTGCCAGCAGCGCCGACAGCTACGAGCAGTACTTC.

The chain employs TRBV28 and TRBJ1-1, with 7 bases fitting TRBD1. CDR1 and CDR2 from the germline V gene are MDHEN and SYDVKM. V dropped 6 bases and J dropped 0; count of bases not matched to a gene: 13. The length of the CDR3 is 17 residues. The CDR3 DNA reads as TGTGCCAGCAGCTTCCGGACGACAGGGCGCTTGAACACTGAAGCTTTCTTT. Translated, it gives CASSFRTTGRLNTEAFF.

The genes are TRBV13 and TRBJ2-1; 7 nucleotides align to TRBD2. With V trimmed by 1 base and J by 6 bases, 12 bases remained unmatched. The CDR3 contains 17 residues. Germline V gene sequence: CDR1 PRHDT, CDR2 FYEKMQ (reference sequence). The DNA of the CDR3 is TGTGCCAGCAGCTTAGAAGCGAGGCGGGAGCCCCGCAATGAGCAGTTCTTC. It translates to CASSLEARREPRNEQFF.

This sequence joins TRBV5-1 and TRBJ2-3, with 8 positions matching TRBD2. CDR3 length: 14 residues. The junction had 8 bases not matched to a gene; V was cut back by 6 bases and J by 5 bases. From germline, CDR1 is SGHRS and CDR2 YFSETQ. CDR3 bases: TGCGCCAGCAACAGCGGGAGTGGTATAGATACGCAGTATTTT. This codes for CASNSGSGIDTQYF.

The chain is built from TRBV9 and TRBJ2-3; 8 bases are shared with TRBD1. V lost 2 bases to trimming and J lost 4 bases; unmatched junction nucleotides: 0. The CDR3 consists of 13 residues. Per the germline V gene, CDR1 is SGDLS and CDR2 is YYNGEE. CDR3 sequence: CASSVDRADTQYF. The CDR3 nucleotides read TGTGCCAGCAGCGTGGACAGGGCAGATACGCAGTATTTT.

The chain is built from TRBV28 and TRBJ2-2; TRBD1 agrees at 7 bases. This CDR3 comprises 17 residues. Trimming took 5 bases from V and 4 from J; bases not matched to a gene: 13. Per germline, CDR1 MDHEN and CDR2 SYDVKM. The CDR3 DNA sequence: TGTGCCAGCAGTCCCCCACAGGGGCGCCATCCCACCGGGGAGCTGTTTTTT. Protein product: CASSPPQGRHPTGELFF.

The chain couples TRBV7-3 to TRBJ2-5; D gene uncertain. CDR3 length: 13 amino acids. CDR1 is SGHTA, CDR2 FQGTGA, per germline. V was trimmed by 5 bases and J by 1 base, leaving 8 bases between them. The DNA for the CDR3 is TGTGCCAGCAGCCGTAGTGGCCAAGAGACCCAGTACTTC. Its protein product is CASSRSGQETQYF.

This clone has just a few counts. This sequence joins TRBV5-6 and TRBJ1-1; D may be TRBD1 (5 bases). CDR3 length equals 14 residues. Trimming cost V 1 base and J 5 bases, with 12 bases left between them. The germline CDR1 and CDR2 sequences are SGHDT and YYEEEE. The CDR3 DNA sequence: TGTGCCAGCAGCTTGAACGGGGGTCTGACTGAAGCTTTCTTT. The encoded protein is CASSLNGGLTEAFF.

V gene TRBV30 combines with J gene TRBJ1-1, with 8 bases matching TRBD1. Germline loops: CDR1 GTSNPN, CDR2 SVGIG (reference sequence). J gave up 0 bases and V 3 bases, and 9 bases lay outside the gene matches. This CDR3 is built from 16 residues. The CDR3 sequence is CAWSLGQGVMNTEAFF. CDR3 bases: TGTGCCTGGAGCCTTGGACAGGGAGTCATGAACACTGAAGCTTTCTTT.

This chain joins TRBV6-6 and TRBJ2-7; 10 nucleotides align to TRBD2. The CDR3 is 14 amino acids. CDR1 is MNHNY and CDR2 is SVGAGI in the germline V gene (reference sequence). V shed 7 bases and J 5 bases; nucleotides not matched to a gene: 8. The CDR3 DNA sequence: TGTGCCAGCACGGAAGCGGGAGGGCCGAACGAGCAGTACTTC. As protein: CASTEAGGPNEQYF.

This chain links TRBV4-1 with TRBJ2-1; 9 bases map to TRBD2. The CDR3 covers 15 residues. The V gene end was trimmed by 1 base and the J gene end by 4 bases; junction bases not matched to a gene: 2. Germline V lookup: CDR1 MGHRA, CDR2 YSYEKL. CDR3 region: CASSQGLAVYNEQFF. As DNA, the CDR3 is TGCGCCAGCAGCCAAGGACTAGCGGTATACAATGAGCAGTTCTTC.

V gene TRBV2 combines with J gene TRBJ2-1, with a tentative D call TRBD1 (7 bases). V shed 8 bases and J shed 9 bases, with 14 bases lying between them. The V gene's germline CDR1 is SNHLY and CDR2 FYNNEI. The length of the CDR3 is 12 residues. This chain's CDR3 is CASRRGRVEQFF. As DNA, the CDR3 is TGTGCCAGCCGGAGGGGGCGGGTTGAGCAGTTCTTC.

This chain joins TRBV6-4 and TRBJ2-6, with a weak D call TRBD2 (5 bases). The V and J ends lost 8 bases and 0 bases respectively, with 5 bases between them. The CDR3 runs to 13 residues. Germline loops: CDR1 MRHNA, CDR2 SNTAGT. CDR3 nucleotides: TGTGCCAGCCGGGACTCTGGGGCCAACGTCCTGACTTTC. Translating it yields CASRDSGANVLTF.

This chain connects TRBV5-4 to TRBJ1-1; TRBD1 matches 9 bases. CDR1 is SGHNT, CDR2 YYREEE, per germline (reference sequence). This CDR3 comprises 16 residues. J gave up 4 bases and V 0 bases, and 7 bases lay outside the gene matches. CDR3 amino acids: CASSLDRGRVGTEAFF. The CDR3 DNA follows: TGTGCCAGCAGCTTGGACAGGGGGCGCGTGGGCACTGAAGCTTTCTTT.

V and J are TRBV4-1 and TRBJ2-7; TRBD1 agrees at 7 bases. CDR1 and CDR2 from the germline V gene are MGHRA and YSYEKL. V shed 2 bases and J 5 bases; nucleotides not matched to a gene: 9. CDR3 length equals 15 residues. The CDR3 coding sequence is TGCGCCAGCAGCCAATCCAGGACAGGCGTGGACGAGCAGTACTTC. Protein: CASSQSRTGVDEQYF.

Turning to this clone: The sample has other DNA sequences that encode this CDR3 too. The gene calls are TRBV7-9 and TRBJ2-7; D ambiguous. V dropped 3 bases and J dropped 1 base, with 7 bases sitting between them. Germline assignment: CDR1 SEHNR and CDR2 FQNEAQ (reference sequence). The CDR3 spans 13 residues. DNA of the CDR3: TGTGCCAGCAGCTTCGGGTCTTCCTACGAGCAGTACTTC. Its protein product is CASSFGSSYEQYF.

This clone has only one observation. DNA for the CDR3: TGCGCCAGCAGATCCGACAGGGGAGTTTACGAGCAGTACTTC. Protein: CASRSDRGVYEQYF. This sequence joins TRBV5-1 and TRBJ2-7; TRBD1 matches 8 bases. Germline values: CDR1 SGHRS, CDR2 YFSETQ. The CDR3 length is 14 residues. Unmatched junction bases numbered 8, after V lost 5 bases and J lost 4 bases.